This T cell receptor beta chain was recorded in a study of shared clonotypes between healthy human individuals. The CDR3 has 14 amino acids. Germline-derived CDR1 and CDR2 are SGHRS and YFSETQ. The V and J ends lost 4 bases and 8 bases, in that order; junction bases with no gene match: 10. The method was immunoSEQ multiplex PCR; TCRdb's version includes in-frame clones alone and lacks a portion of them. The sample includes millions of clones, about 94% of them seen just once. Selected positively for CCR7 and CD45RO-negative, naive CD8 cells excluded terminally differentiated effector memory CD45RA+ cells.

The receptor's source is a man aged 18 to 30 in good health. The sample taken for sequencing was naive CD8+ T cells sorted from blood. The V gene is TRBV5-1, the J gene TRBJ1-2, with 8 bases lining up with TRBD1. The CDR3 loop is CASSDAPDREGYTF. The CDR3 DNA follows: TGCGCCAGCAGCGACGCCCCGGACAGGGAAGGCTACACCTTC.